This entry lists 19 T cell receptor beta chains sequenced from one sample in a study of regulatory T cells in long-lasting Graves disease. Libraries of TCR beta came from iRepertoire HTBI primers plus Arm-PCR of CDR3 regions. TCRdb reprocessed the multiplex PCR reads via MiXCR and lists one record per CDR3 protein. The sample has approximately 440,000 distinct CDR3 sequences; roughly 17% are singletons. Time point reported: newly diagnosed GD, antithyroid drugs for less than 3 months. The TCR library was made from RNA extracted from PBMCs. This sample also belongs to another study, concerning T cells in Graves' hyperthyroidism and ophthalmopathy.

Material: peripheral blood mononuclear cells (PBMCs), obtained at new diagnosis, from a patient treated with antithyroid drugs. These receptors originate from a man aged 40-55 years with Graves disease.

In its sample, this clonotype was seen many times. J is TRBJ2-3 and V is TRBV28; D gene ambiguous. CDR1 is MDHEN and CDR2 is SYDVKM in the germline V gene. This CDR3 spans 15 amino acids. The V and J ends lost 6 bases and 4 bases respectively, with 17 bases between them. The chain's CDR3 is CASRLWGREADTQYF. CDR3 coding DNA: TGTGCCAGCAGGTTGTGGGGTCGAGAGGCAGATACGCAGTATTTT. The whole variable domain, filled in from reference TRBV28 and TRBJ2-3, reads DVKVTQSSRYLVKRTGEKVFLECVQDMDHENMFWYRQDPGLGLRLIYFSYDVKMKEKGDIPEGYSVSREKKERFSLILESASTNQTSMYLCASRLWGREADTQYFGPGTRLTVL.

This chain joins TRBV19 and TRBJ2-6; D is undetermined. Germline CDR1 LNHDA, CDR2 SQIVND (reference sequence). CDR3 length equals 13 residues. V shed 5 bases and J shed 5 bases, with 7 bases lying between them. The CDR3 protein is CASSDTWANVLTF. The CDR3 DNA sequence: TGTGCCAGTAGTGACACCTGGGCCAACGTCCTGACTTTC.

This clonotype was found many times. The CDR3 sequence: CAGGTDSSYEQYF. The CDR3 nucleotides are TGTGCCGGAGGGACAGATTCCTCCTACGAGCAGTACTTC. The chain uses TRBV2 and TRBJ2-7; D may be TRBD1 (7 bases). The germline V gene encodes CDR1 SNHLY and CDR2 FYNNEI. Trimming took off 11 bases at V and 0 bases at J, with 14 bases between the two ends. The CDR3 sequence is 13 residues long. Full variable domain (missing parts from reference TRBV2 and TRBJ2-7): EPEVTQTPSHQVTQMGQEVILRCVPISNHLYFYWYRQILGQKVEFLVSFYNNEISEKSEIFDDQFSVERPDGSNFTLKIRSTKLEDSAMYFCAGGTDSSYEQYFGPGTRLTVT.

This clonotype showed up many times. V usage is TRBV7-9 and J usage is TRBJ2-4, with D perhaps matching TRBD1 or TRBD2 (6 bases each). Germline loops: CDR1 SEHNR, CDR2 FQNEAQ (reference sequence). This CDR3 region has 16 residues. Trimming cost V 4 bases and J 9 bases, with 22 bases left between them. The CDR3 DNA follows: TGTGCCAGCAGCTACAGTCGGGGGCGCGGGTGGACCATTCAGTACTTC. Protein product: CASSYSRGRGWTIQYF.

In this sample, this clonotype turned up a few times. The chain has TRBV6-2 or TRBV6-3 and TRBJ2-3; TRBD2 is a possible D gene (5 bases). V shed 6 bases and J shed 2 bases, with 12 bases lying between them. Germline V gene data show CDR1 as MNHEY and CDR2 as SVGEGT. The CDR3 contains 14 residues. This chain's CDR3 is CASRPAEVTDTQYF. CDR3 nucleotide sequence: TGTGCCAGCAGACCAGCGGAGGTCACAGATACGCAGTATTTT.

This clonotype was picked up many times. The chain uses TRBV12-3 or TRBV12-4 and TRBJ2-5, with 9 positions matching TRBD1. The DNA end is a closer match to TRBJ2-7, so the J assignment may be wrong. This CDR3 comprises 17 residues. CDR3 region: CASSSTLRTGEPYEQYF. The CDR3 DNA reads TGTGCCAGCAGTTCCACATTGAGGACAGGGGAACCCTACGAGCAGTACTTC.

The V call is TRBV11-2, the J call TRBJ2-1; D is undetermined. The V end lost 5 bases, the J end lost 0 bases, and 17 bases lay between the germline ends. This CDR3 region has 17 residues. CDR1 and CDR2 (germline): SGHAT, FQNNGV. CDR3 DNA sequence: TGTGCCAGCAGCCCAACGGGCAGTTCCACCTCCTACAATGAGCAGTTCTTC. Protein product: CASSPTGSSTSYNEQFF.

This clonotype was detected ten times or more. This chain joins TRBV7-3 and TRBJ2-1, with 7 bases aligning to TRBD2. J was trimmed by 2 bases and V by 2 bases; bases with no gene match: 6. CDR1 and CDR2 from the germline V gene are SGHTA and FQGTGA. The CDR3 spans 16 residues. The CDR3 nucleotides are TGTGCCAGCAGCTTAGTGGGCGGGAGACCCTACAATGAGCAGTTCTTC. Its protein product is CASSLVGGRPYNEQFF. The full variable domain, with the rest looked up from reference TRBV7-3 and TRBJ2-1, is GAGVSQTPSNKVTEKGKYVELRCDPISGHTALYWYRQSLGQGPEFLIYFQGTGAADDSGLPNDRFFAVRPEGSVSTLKIQRTERGDSAVYLCASSLVGGRPYNEQFFGPGTRLTVL.

This clonotype was detected once. A far larger clone lies a single base away; this is likely a read error. J is TRBJ2-1 and V is TRBV7-2, with 11 bases identical to TRBD2. J lost 9 bases, V lost 6 bases, and 10 bases had no gene match. In germline, CDR1 is SGHTA, CDR2 FQGNSA. The CDR3 totals 15 residues. The CDR3 bases are TGTACCAGCAGTTTTACTAGCGGGAGCAGGGGTGAGCAGTTCTTC. Protein sequence: CTSSFTSGSRGEQFF.

This clonotype came up many times. This chain's CDR3 is CASRGLAGATYEQYF. CDR3 nucleotides: TGTGCCAGCAGGGGACTAGCGGGAGCCACCTACGAGCAGTACTTC. The chain employs TRBV28 and TRBJ2-7; 14 bases map to TRBD2. CDR1 and CDR2 (germline): MDHEN, SYDVKM. The V segment lost 6 bases and the J segment 2 bases; nucleotides outside the gene matches: 3. The CDR3 sequence is 15 residues long.

There are a few counts of this clonotype. This rearrangement joins TRBV15 to TRBJ2-2; TRBD1 agrees at 8 bases. The CDR3 totals 15 residues. Germline loops: CDR1 LNHNV, CDR2 YYDKDF (reference sequence). V shed 2 bases and J 7 bases; nucleotides not matched to a gene: 6. The CDR3 is CATSRQTGAGGELFF. Here the CDR3 DNA reads TGTGCCACCAGCAGACAGACAGGGGCGGGCGGGGAGCTGTTTTTT. The variable domain in full, with the rest retrieved from reference TRBV15 and TRBJ2-2, is DAMVIQNPRYQVTQFGKPVTLSCSQTLNHNVMYWYQQKSSQAPKLLFHYYDKDFNNEADTPDNFQSRRPNTSFCFLDIRSPGLGDTAMYLCATSRQTGAGGELFFGEGSRLTVL.

The V call is TRBV11-2, the J call TRBJ1-2; TRBD1 aligns across 8 bases. V was clipped by 2 bases and J by 7 bases; unmatched bases: 12. The CDR3 is 16 residues long. Germline CDR1 SGHAT, CDR2 FQNNGV. The CDR3 is CASSLPSGQGARGYTF. As DNA, the CDR3 is TGTGCCAGCAGCTTACCTTCCGGGCAGGGGGCGCGTGGCTACACCTTC. The complete variable domain, with remaining parts taken from reference TRBV11-2 and TRBJ1-2, reads EAGVAQSPRYKIIEKRQSVAFWCNPISGHATLYWYQQILGQGPKLLIQFQNNGVVDDSQLPKDRFSAERLKGVDSTLKIQPAKLEDSAVYLCASSLPSGQGARGYTFGSGTRLTVV.

Notes on this clonotype: A much larger clonotype is one base distant, so this may be a read error. The chain has TRBV10-3 and TRBJ1-5; 7 positions agree with TRBD1. Germline CDR1 ENHRY, CDR2 SYGVKD. The ends lost 8 bases at V and 4 bases at J; junction bases unmatched: 2. CDR3 length: 12 residues. CDR3 nucleotides: TGTGCCATCGGGACAGCGAATCAGCCCCAGCATTTT. Translating it yields CAIGTANQPQHF.

On this clonotype: With a much larger clone just one base away, this may be a read error. V gene TRBV5-1 combines with J gene TRBJ2-3; D is uncertain. Near its end, the DNA agrees better with TRBJ2-1, so the J call may be wrong. CDR3 size: 15 residues. Germline CDR1 is SGHRS and CDR2 is YFSETQ. The CDR3 loop reads CASSPLTSAAYEQFF. CDR3 in DNA: TGCGCCAGCAGCCCCCTTACGTCAGCAGCCTACGAGCAGTTCTTC.

This clonotype has just a few counts. This chain joins TRBV29-1 and TRBJ2-1; 12 nucleotides line up with TRBD2. The CDR3 spans 12 residues. The V and J ends lost 2 bases and 12 bases, in that order; junction bases with no gene match: 2. Germline V gene sequence: CDR1 SQVTM, CDR2 ANQGSEA. In nucleotides, the CDR3 is TGCAGCGTTGAACTAGCGGGAGGGTGGCAGTTCTTC. Its protein is CSVELAGGWQFF.

This clonotype was counted at least ten times. J is TRBJ2-6 and V is TRBV27, with D perhaps matching TRBD1 or TRBD2 (5 bases each). The V gene's germline CDR1 is MNHEY and CDR2 SMNVEV (reference sequence). The CDR3 is 13 amino acids. V gave up 6 bases and J gave up 2 bases, with 5 bases separating them. DNA for the CDR3: TGTGCCAGCAGGGGGGCTGGGGCCAACGTCCTGACTTTC. Amino acid sequence: CASRGAGANVLTF.

This clonotype was detected ten times or more. The chain is built from TRBV2 and TRBJ2-1, with a tentative D call TRBD2 (5 bases). V lost 3 bases and J lost 4, with 10 bases in between. The V gene's germline CDR1 is SNHLY and CDR2 FYNNEI. The CDR3 is 14 residues long. The CDR3 is CASSDGVGYNEQFF. The CDR3 coding sequence is TGTGCCAGCAGTGACGGGGTGGGTTACAATGAGCAGTTCTTC. Together with reference TRBV2 and TRBJ2-1, the CDR3 gives the full variable domain: EPEVTQTPSHQVTQMGQEVILRCVPISNHLYFYWYRQILGQKVEFLVSFYNNEISEKSEIFDDQFSVERPDGSNFTLKIRSTKLEDSAMYFCASSDGVGYNEQFFGPGTRLTVL.

The rearrangement uses TRBV12-3 or TRBV12-4 and TRBJ1-5; maybe TRBD1 (6 bases). V lost 7 bases to trimming and J lost 4 bases, with 14 bases between them. This CDR3 region has 14 residues. CDR3 loop: CASTLQGLNQPQHF. The CDR3 DNA reads TGTGCCAGCACCTTACAGGGTTTGAATCAGCCCCAGCATTTT.

This clonotype was picked up many times. The rearrangement uses TRBV5-1 and TRBJ2-5; the D is unclear. The CDR3 totals 15 residues. Germline loops: CDR1 SGHRS, CDR2 YFSETQ. Trimming took off 0 bases at V and 4 bases at J, with 13 bases between the two ends. The CDR3 nucleotides read TGCGCCAGCAGCTTGGAAGCCCTGGTTTCAGAGACCCAGTACTTC. This translates into CASSLEALVSETQYF. The full variable domain, completed using reference TRBV5-1 and TRBJ2-5, is KAGVTQTPRYLIKTRGQQVTLSCSPISGHRSVSWYQQTPGQGLQFLFEYFSETQRNKGNFPGRFSGRQFSNSRSEMNVSTLELGDSALYLCASSLEALVSETQYFGPGTRLLVL.